This TCR beta chain was found in a study of lymphopenia after photon versus proton radiotherapy. General study results and limits: Proton therapy kept repertoires fairly stable, unlike photons, which gained effector/memory cells. In patients who died, overall survival fell as post-nadir TCR diversity dropped more.

Germline CDR1 reads DFQATT; CDR2 reads SNEGSKA (reference sequence). The germline V and J ends were trimmed by 5 bases and 3 bases, with 7 bases remaining between them. CDR3 size: 11 residues. On this clone itself: Its target is not known.

The assay was immunoSEQ multiplex PCR, and TCRdb's table has in-frame clones only and misses some. This sample has fewer than 35,000 clones, with roughly 87% found just once. The source material was peripheral blood, sampled from a patient treated with proton-based radiotherapy. This clonotype was obtained from a woman in her 70s with pancreatic cancer. Some clones in this sample may be carry-over from other donors' samples. V gene TRBV20-1 combines with J gene TRBJ1-2; tentative D call: TRBD1 (5 bases). For the CDR3, the DNA is TGCAGTGCTGGGACTGACTATGGCTACACCTTC. Translated, it gives CSAGTDYGYTF.